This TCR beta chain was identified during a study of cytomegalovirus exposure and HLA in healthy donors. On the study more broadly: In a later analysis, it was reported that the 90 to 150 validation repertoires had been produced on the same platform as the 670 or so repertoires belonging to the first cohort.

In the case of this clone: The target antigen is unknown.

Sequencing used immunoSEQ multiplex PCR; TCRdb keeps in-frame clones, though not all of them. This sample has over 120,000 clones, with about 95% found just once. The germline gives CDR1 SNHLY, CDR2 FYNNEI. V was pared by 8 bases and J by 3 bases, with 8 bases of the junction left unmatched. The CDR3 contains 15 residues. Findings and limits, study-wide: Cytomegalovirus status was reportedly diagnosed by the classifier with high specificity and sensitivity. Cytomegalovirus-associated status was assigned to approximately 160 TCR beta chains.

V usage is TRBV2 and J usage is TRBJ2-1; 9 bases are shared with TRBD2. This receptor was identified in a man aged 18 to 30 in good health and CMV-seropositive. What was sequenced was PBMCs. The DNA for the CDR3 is TGTGCCAGCCGCGTAACAGCGGGAGGCTACAATGAGCAGTTCTTC. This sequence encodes CASRVTAGGYNEQFF.